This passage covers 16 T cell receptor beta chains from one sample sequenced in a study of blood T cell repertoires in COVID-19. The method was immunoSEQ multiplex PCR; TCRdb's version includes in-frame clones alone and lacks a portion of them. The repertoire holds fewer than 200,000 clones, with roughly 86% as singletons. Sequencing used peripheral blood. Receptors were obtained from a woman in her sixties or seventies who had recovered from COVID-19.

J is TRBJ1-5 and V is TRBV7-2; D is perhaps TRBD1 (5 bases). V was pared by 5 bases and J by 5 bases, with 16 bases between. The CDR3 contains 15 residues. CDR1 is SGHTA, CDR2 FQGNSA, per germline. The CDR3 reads CASSPKTWGDQPQHF. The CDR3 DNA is TGTGCCAGCAGCCCTAAGACCTGGGGGGATCAGCCCCAGCATTTT. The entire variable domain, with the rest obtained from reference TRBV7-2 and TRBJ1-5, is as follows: GAGVSQSPSNKVTEKGKDVELRCDPISGHTALYWYRQSLGQGLEFLIYFQGNSAPDKSGLPSDRFSAERTGGSVSTLTIQRTQQEDSAVYLCASSPKTWGDQPQHFGDGTRLSIL.

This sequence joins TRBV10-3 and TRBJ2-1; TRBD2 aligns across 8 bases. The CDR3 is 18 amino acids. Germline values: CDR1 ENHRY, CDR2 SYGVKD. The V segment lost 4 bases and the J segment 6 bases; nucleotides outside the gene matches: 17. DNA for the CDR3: TGTGCCATCAGTGTTCGGGGGGGTAACAGCGGGGTGAGCAATGAGCAGTTCTTC. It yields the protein CAISVRGGNSGVSNEQFF.

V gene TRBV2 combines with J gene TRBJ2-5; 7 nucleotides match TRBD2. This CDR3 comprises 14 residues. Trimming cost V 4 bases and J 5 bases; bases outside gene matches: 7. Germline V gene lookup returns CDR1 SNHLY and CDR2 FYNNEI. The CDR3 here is CASSGGTGRETQYF. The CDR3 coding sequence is TGTGCCAGCAGTGGAGGGACCGGGAGGGAGACCCAGTACTTC.

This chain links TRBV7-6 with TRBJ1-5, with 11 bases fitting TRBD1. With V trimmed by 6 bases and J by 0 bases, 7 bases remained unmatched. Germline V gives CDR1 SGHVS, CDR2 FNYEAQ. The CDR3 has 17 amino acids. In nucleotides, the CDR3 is TGTGCCAGCAGTGCGGGACAGGGGGACCTTAGCAATCAGCCCCAGCATTTT. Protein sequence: CASSAGQGDLSNQPQHF.

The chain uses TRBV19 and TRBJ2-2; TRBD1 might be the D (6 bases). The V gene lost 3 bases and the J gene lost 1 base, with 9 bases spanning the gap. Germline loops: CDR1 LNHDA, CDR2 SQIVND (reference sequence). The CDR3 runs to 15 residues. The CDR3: CASSMGTLNTGELFF. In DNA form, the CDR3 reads TGTGCCAGTAGTATGGGGACACTGAACACCGGGGAGCTGTTTTTT.

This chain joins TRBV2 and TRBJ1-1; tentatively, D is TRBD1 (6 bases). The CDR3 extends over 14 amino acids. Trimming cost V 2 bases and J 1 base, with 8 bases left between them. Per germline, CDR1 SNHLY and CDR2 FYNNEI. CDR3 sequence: CASSEQGQNTEAFF. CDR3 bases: TGTGCCAGCAGTGAACAGGGACAGAACACTGAAGCTTTCTTT.

CDR3 sequence: CASSDLGGDNSPLHF. In DNA, the CDR3 is TGTGCCAGCAGTGATTTGGGGGGGGATAATTCACCCCTCCACTTT. The rearrangement joins TRBV2 to TRBJ1-6; perhaps TRBD1 as D (5 bases). This CDR3 contains 15 residues. From germline, CDR1 is SNHLY and CDR2 FYNNEI. Trimming shortened V by 3 bases and J by 5 bases, and 11 bases separated the two germline ends.

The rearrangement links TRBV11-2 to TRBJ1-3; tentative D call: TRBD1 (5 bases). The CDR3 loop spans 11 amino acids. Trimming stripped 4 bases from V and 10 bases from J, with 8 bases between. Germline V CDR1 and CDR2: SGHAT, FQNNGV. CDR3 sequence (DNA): TGTGCCAGCAGCTCACGGGGGACCATATATTTT. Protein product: CASSSRGTIYF.

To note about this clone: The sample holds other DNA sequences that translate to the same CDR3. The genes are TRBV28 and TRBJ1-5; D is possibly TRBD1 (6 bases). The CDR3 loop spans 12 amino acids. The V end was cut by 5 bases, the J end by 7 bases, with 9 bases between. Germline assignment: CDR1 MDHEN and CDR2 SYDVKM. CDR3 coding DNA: TGTGCCAGCAGTGCAGGGGTACAGCCCCAGCATTTT. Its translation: CASSAGVQPQHF. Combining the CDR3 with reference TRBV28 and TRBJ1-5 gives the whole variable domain DVKVTQSSRYLVKRTGEKVFLECVQDMDHENMFWYRQDPGLGLRLIYFSYDVKMKEKGDIPEGYSVSREKKERFSLILESASTNQTSMYLCASSAGVQPQHFGDGTRLSIL.

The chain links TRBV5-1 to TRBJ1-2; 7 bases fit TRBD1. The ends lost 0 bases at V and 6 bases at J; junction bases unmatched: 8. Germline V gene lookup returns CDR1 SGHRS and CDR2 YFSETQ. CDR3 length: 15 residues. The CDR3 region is CASSLGTGELDGYTF. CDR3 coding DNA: TGCGCCAGCAGCTTGGGCACAGGGGAACTGGATGGCTACACCTTC.

In DNA form, the CDR3 reads TGTGCCAGCAGCTCCCGACAGGTGAACACCGGGGAGCTGTTTTTT. Translating it yields CASSSRQVNTGELFF. The chain has TRBV9 and TRBJ2-2, with D perhaps matching TRBD1 (6 bases). Germline V gene data show CDR1 as SGDLS and CDR2 as YYNGEE. The CDR3 runs to 15 residues. Trimming shortened V by 4 bases and J by 1 base, and 11 bases separated the two germline ends.

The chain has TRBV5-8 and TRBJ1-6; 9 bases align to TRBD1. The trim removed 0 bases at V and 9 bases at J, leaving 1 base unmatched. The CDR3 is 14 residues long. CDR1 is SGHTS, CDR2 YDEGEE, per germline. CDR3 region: CASSLETGGSPLHF. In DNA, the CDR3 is TGTGCCAGCAGCTTGGAGACAGGGGGTTCACCCCTCCACTTT. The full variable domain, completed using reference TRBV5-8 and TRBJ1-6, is EAGVTQSPTHLIKTRGQQATLRCSPISGHTSVYWYQQALGLGLQFLLWYDEGEERNRGNFPPRFSGRQFPNYSSELNVNALELEDSALYLCASSLETGGSPLHFGNGTRLTVT.

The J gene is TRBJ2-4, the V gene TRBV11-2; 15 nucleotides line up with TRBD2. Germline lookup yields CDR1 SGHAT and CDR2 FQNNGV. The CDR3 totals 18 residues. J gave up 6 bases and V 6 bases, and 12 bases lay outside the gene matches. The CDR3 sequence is CASSFSSPGLAGGNIQYF. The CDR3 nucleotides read TGTGCCAGCAGTTTTTCTTCCCCGGGACTAGCGGGGGGAAACATTCAGTACTTC.

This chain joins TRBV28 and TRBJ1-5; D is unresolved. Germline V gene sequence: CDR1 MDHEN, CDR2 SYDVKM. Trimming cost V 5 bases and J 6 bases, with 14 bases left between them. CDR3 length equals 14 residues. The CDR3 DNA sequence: TGTGCCAGCAGTATCGCCTCAACGCGTCAGCCCCAGCATTTT. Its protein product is CASSIASTRQPQHF.

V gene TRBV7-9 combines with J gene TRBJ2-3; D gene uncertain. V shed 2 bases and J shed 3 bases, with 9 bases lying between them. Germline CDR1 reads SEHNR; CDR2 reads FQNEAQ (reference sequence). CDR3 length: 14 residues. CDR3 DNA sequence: TGTGCCAGCAGCTTATCCTTACAGACAGATACGCAGTATTTT. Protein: CASSLSLQTDTQYF.

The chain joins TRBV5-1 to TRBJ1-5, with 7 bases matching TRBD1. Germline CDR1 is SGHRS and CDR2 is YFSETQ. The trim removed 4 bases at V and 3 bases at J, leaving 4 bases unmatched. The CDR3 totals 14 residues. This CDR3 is CASSPDRSNQPQHF. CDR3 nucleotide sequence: TGCGCCAGCAGCCCGGACAGGTCCAATCAGCCCCAGCATTTT.